This section outlines one T cell receptor beta chain sequence together with its context. What it binds is unknown. This specimen comes from a study of cytomegalovirus exposure and HLA in healthy donors. Study findings and constraints: A missense DCLRE1C variant was associated with V- and J-gene trimming of TCR beta chains in a later analysis, and an independent cohort replicated the association. In an earlier analysis, most TCR beta V segments were productive about 87% or about 30% of the time. Specificity for CMV antigens was confirmed in vitro for three of the CMV-associated chains. Diagnosis of cytomegalovirus status made by the classifier reportedly showed high specificity and sensitivity.

Vbeta (60) and Jbeta (13) primers were used in the PCR. Method: immunoSEQ multiplex PCR; TCRdb's copy keeps in-frame clones and lacks some. The table shows about 160,000 clones, with 80% to 90% occurring only once. With 2 bases removed from V and 6 bases from J, the gap between germline ends came to 9 bases. This CDR3 comprises 12 residues. Germline V gene sequence: CDR1 SGHTS, CDR2 YDEGEE. This TCR came from a woman between 18 and 30 years old in good health and CMV-seronegative. The rearrangement joins TRBV5-8 to TRBJ2-7; D remains unclear. The sample was PBMCs. The CDR3 region is CASSFPSLEQYF. CDR3 in DNA: TGTGCCAGCAGCTTCCCCTCCCTCGAGCAGTACTTC.